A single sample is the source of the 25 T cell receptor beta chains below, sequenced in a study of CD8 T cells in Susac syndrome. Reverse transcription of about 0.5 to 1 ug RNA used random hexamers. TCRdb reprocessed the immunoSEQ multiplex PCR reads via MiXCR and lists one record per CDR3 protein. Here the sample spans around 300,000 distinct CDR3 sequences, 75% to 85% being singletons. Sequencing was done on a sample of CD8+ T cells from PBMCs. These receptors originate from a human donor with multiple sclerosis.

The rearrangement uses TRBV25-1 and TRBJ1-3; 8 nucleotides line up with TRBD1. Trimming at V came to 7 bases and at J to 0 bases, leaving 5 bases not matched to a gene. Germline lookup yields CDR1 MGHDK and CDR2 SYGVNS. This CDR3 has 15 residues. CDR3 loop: CASIGTGYSGNTIYF. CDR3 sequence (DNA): TGTGCCAGCATCGGGACAGGTTACTCTGGAAACACCATATATTTT.

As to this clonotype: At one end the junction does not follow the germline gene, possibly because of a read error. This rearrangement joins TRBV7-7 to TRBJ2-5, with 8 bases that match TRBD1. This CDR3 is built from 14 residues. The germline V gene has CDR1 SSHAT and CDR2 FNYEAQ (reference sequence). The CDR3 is CASSWGQVRETQYF. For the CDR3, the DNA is TGTGCTAGCAGCTGGGGACAGGTCAGAGAGACCCAGTACTTC.

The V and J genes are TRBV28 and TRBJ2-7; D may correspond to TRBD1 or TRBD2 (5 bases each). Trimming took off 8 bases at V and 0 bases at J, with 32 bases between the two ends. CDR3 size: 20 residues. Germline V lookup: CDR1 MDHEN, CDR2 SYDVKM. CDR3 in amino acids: CASGRASGPFWVVISYEQYF. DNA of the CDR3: TGTGCCAGCGGGAGAGCTTCGGGGCCATTTTGGGTCGTAATCTCCTACGAGCAGTACTTC.

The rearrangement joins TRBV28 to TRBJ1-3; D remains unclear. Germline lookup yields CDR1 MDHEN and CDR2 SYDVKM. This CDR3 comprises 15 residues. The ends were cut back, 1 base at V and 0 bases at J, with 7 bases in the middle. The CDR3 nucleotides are TGTGCCAGCAGTTTATCGACGTTCTCTGGAAACACCATATATTTT. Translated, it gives CASSLSTFSGNTIYF.

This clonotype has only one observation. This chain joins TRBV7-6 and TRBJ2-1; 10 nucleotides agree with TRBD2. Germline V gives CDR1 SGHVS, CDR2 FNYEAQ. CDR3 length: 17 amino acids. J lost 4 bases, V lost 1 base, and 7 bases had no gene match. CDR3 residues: CASSLVSLAGVYNEQFF. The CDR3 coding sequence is TGTGCCAGCAGCTTAGTATCCCTAGCGGGAGTATACAATGAGCAGTTCTTC. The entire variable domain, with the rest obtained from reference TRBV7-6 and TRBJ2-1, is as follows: GAGVSQSPRYKVTKRGQDVALRCDPISGHVSLYWYRQALGQGPEFLTYFNYEAQQDKSGLPNDRFSAERPEGSISTLTIQRTEQRDSAMYRCASSLVSLAGVYNEQFFGPGTRLTVL.

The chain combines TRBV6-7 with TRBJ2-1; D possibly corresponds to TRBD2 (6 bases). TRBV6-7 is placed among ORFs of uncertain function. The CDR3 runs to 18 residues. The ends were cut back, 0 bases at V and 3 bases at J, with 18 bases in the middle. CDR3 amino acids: CASSYSNGASAYYNEQFF. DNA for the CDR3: TGTGCCAGCAGTTACTCGAACGGTGCTAGCGCCTACTACAATGAGCAGTTCTTC.

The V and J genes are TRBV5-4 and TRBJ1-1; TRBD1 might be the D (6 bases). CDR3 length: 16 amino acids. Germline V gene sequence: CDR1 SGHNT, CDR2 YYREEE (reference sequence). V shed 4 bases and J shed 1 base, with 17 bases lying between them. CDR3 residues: CASSPSPGAGNTEAFF. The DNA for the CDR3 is TGTGCCAGCAGCCCCTCTCCGGGGGCAGGGAACACTGAAGCTTTCTTT.

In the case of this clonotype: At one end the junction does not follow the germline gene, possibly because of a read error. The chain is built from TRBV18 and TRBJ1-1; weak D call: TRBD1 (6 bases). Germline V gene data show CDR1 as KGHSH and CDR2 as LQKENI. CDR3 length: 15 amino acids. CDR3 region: CASSLPGTGNPEAFF. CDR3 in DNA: TGTGCCAGCTCACTCCCCGGCACAGGGAACCCTGAAGCTTTCTTT.

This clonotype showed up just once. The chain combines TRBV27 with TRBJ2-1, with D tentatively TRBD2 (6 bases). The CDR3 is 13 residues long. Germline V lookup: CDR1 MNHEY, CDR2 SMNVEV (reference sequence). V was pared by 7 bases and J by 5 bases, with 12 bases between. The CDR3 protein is CASTRPGDNEQFF. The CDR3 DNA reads TGTGCCAGCACCAGGCCGGGGGACAATGAGCAGTTCTTC.

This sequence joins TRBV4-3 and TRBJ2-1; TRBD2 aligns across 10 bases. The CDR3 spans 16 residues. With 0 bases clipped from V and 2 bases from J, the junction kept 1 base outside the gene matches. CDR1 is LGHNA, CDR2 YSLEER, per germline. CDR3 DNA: TGCGCCAGCAGCCAAGATGGGACTAGCGCCTACAATGAGCAGTTCTTC. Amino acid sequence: CASSQDGTSAYNEQFF.

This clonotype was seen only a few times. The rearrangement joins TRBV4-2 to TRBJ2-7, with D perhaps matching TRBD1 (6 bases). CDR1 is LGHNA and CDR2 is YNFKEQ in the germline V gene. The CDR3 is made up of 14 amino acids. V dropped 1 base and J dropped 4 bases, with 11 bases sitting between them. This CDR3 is CASSQAGDGYEQYF. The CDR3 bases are TGTGCCAGCAGCCAAGCAGGGGACGGTTACGAGCAGTACTTC.

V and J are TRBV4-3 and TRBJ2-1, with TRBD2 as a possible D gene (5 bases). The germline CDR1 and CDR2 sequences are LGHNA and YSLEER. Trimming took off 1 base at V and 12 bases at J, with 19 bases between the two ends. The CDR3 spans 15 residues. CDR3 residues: CASSQGDYGNLGQFF. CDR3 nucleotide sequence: TGCGCCAGCAGCCAAGGGGATTACGGGAATCTGGGGCAGTTCTTC.

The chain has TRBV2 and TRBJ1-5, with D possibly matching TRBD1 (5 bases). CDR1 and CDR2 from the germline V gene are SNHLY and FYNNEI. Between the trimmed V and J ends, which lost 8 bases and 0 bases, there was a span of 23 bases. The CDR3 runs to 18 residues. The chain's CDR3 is CASGSFGRQSHSNQPQHF. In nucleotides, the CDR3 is TGTGCCAGCGGGTCGTTTGGGAGACAGTCCCATAGCAATCAGCCCCAGCATTTT.

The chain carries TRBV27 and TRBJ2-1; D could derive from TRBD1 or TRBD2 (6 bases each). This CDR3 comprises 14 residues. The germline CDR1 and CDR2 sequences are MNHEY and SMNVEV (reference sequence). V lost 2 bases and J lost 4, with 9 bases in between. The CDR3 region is CASSLEGGYNEQFF. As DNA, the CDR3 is TGTGCCAGCAGTTTAGAGGGGGGTTACAATGAGCAGTTCTTC.

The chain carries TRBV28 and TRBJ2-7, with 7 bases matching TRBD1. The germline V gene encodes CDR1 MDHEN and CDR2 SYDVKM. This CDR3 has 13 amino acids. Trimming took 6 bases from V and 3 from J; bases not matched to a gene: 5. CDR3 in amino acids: CASRNRGDYEQYF. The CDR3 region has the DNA TGTGCCAGCAGAAACAGGGGAGACTACGAGCAGTACTTC. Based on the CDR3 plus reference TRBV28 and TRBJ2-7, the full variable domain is DVKVTQSSRYLVKRTGEKVFLECVQDMDHENMFWYRQDPGLGLRLIYFSYDVKMKEKGDIPEGYSVSREKKERFSLILESASTNQTSMYLCASRNRGDYEQYFGPGTRLTVT.

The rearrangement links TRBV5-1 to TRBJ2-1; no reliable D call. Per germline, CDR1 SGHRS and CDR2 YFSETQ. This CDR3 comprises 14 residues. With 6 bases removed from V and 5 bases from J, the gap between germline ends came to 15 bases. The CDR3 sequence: CASTLLARNNEQFF. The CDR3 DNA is TGCGCCAGCACCCTTCTGGCCAGGAACAATGAGCAGTTCTTC.

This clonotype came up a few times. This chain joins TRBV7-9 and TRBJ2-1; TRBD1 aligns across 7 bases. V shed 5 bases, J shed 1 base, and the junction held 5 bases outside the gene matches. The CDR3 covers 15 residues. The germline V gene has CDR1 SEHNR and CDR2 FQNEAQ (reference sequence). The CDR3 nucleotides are TGTGCCAGCAGCCCCACAGGGGCATCCTACAATGAGCAGTTCTTC. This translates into CASSPTGASYNEQFF.

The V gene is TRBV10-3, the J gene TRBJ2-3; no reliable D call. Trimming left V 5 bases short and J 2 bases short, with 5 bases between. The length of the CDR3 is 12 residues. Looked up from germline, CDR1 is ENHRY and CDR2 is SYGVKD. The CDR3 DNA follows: TGTGCCATCAGTTCGGACACAGATACGCAGTATTTT. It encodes CAISSDTDTQYF.

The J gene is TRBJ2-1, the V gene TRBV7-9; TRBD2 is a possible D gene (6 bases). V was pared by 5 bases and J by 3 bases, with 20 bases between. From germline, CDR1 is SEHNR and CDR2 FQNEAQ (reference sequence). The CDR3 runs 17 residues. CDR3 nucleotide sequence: TGTGCCAGCAGCCCGGAGGGTGGCGGAGGGAACTACAATGAGCAGTTCTTC. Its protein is CASSPEGGGGNYNEQFF.

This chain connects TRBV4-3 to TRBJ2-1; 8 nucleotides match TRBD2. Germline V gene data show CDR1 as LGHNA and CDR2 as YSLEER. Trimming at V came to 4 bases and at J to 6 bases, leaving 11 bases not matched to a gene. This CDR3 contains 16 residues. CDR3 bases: TGCGCCAGCAGCCCCTACTCGGGACTAGTGCTCAATGAGCAGTTCTTC. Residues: CASSPYSGLVLNEQFF.

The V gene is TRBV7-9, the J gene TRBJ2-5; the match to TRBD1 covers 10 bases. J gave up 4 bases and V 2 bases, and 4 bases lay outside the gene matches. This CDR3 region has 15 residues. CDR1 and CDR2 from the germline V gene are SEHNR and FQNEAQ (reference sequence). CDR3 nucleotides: TGTGCCAGCAGCTTACCCGGGGACAGGGGAGAGACCCAGTACTTC. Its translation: CASSLPGDRGETQYF.

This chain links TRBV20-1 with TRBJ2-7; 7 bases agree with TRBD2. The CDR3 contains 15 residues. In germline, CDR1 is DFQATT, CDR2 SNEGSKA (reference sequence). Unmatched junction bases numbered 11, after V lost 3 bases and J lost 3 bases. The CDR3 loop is CSARDEGLRIYEQYF. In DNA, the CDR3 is TGCAGTGCTAGGGATGAGGGACTAAGGATCTACGAGCAGTACTTC.

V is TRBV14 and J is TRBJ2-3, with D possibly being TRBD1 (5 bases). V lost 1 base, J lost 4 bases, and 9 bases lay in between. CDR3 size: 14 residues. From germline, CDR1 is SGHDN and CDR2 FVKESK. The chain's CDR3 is CASSQVTGPDTQYF. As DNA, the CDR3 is TGTGCCAGCAGCCAAGTAACAGGACCAGATACGCAGTATTTT.

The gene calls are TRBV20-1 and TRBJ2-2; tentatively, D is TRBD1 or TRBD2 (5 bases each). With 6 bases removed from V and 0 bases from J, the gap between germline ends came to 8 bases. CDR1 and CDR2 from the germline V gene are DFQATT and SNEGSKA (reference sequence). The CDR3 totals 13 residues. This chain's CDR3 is CSAGTANTGELFF. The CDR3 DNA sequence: TGCAGTGCCGGGACGGCGAACACCGGGGAGCTGTTTTTT.

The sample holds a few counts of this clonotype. CDR3 in amino acids: CASSEWTGGYEQYF. Here the CDR3 DNA reads TGTGCCAGCAGTGAGTGGACAGGGGGCTACGAGCAGTACTTC. The V and J genes are TRBV6-1 and TRBJ2-7; 10 nucleotides match TRBD1. The ends lost 3 bases at V and 3 bases at J; junction bases unmatched: 2. The CDR3 sequence is 14 residues long. CDR1 and CDR2 (germline): MNHNS, SASEGT.